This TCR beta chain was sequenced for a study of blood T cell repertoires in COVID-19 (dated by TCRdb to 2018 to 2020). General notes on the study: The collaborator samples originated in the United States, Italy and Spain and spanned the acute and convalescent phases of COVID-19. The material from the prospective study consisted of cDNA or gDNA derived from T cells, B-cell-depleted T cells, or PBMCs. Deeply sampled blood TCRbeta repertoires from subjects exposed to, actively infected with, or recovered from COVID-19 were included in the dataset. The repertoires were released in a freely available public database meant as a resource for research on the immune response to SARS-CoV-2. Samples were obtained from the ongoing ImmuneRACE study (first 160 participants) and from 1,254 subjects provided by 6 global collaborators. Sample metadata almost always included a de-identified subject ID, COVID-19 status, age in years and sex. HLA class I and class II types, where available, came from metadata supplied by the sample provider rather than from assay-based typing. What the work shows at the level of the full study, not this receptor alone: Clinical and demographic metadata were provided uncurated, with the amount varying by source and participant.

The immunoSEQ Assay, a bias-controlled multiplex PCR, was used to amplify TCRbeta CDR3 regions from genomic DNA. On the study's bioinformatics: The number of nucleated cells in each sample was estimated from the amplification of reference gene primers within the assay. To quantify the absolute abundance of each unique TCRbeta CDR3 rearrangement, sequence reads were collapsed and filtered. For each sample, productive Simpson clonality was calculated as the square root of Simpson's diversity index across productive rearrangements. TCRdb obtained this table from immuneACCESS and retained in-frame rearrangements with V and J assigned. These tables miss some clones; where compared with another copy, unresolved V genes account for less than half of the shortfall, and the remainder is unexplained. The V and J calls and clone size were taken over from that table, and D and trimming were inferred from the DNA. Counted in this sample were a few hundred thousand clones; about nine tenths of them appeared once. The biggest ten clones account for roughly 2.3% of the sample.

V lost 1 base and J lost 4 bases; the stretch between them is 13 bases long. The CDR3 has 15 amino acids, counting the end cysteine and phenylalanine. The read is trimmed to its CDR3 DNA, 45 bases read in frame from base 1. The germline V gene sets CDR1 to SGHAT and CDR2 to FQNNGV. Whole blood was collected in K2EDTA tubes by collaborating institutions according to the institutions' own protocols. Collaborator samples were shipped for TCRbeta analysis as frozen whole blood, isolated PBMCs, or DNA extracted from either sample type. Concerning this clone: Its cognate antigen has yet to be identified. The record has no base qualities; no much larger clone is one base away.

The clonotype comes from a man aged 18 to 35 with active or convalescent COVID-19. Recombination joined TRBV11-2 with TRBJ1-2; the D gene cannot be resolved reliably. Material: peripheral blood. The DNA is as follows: TGTGCCAGCAGCTTAGGCATCTCGCTGGCCTATGGCTACACCTTC. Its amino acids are CASSLGISLAYGYTF.